This is a list of T cell receptor beta chains from one sample in a study of molecular identifiers for immune sequencing clone quantification. MiXCR, applied by TCRdb to the PCR reads, yields one record per CDR3 protein. Of roughly 320,000 distinct CDR3 sequences in the sample, roughly 24% are singletons; the top ten hold around 0.74%. Material for sequencing was naive CD8+ T cells from blood, with Jurkat cell RNA spiked in. All receptors derive from a human donor in good health. Some libraries in this study had Jurkat cell RNA spiked in. Both conserved end residues are part of each CDR3. A D gene is named only where the DNA matches it firmly. Size values are once, few and many counts, or a class for expanded clones, and some rows have none.

CDR3 protein	CDR3 DNA	D gene	clone size	V gene	J gene	CDR3 length
CASSEGVGRGAYEQYF	TGTGCCAGCAGTGAAGGGGTGGGCCGAGGTGCCTACGAGCAGTACTTC	.	many	TRBV2	TRBJ2-7	16
CASSLEPAHEQYF	TGTGCCAGCAGCTTAGAGCCCGCCCACGAGCAGTACTTC	.	few	TRBV7-9	TRBJ2-7	13
CASSLTLVDTQYF	TGCGCCAGCAGCTTAACACTTGTAGATACGCAGTATTTT	.	.	TRBV5-1	TRBJ2-3	13
CAISEPTDSEAFF	TGTGCCATCAGTGAGCCTACGGACTCTGAAGCTTTCTTT	.	.	TRBV10-3	TRBJ1-1	13
CASSYSSGQGNQPQHF	TGTGCCAGCAGTTACTCGAGCGGACAGGGTAATCAGCCCCAGCATTTT	TRBD1	many	TRBV6-7	TRBJ1-5	16
CASSQNSYNEQFF	TGTGCCAGCAGCCAGAATAGTTACAATGAGCAGTTCTTC	.	.	TRBV14	TRBJ2-1	13
CASSFGTERTATQYF	TGTGCCAGCAGTTTCGGGACAGAGCGCACAGCTACGCAGTATTTT	TRBD1	.	TRBV28	TRBJ2-3	15
CASSQDRVSVTEAFF	TGCGCCAGCAGCCAAGATCGGGTGTCCGTGACTGAAGCTTTCTTT	.	many	TRBV4-3	TRBJ1-1	15
CASSLDGVYTEAFF	TGCGCCAGCAGCTTGGACGGTGTGTACACTGAAGCTTTCTTT	.	many	TRBV5-1	TRBJ1-1	14
CASSLVLGSGQETQHF	TGTGCCAGCAGTTTAGTCTTAGGGTCGGGACAAGAGACCCAGCACTTC	.	.	TRBV28	TRBJ2-5	16
CASSLGGLTLDTQYF	TGTGCCAGCAGTTTAGGGGGGCTTACATTAGATACGCAGTATTTT	.	few	TRBV27	TRBJ2-3	15
CASSQDGLYEQYF	TGCGCCAGCAGCCAAGACGGGCTCTACGAGCAGTACTTC	.	.	TRBV4-3	TRBJ2-7	13
CASSQDRIGAGDAFF	TGCGCCAGCAGCCAAGATAGGATTGGCGCAGGGGACGCTTTCTTT	.	.	TRBV4-3	TRBJ1-1	15
CASSPNANSGANVLTF	TGTGCCAGCAGCCCAAACGCCAACTCTGGGGCCAACGTCCTGACTTTC	.	many	TRBV7-6	TRBJ2-6	16
CASRKQTAWAEAFF	TGTGCCAGCAGGAAACAGACAGCCTGGGCTGAAGCTTTCTTT	.	many	TRBV5-6	TRBJ1-1	14
CASSLVTRQYF	TGTGCCAGCAGCTTAGTGACCCGGCAGTACTTC	.	.	TRBV11-2	TRBJ2-7	11
CSTDGSGGEQYF	TGCAGCACGGATGGTAGCGGGGGCGAGCAGTACTTC	TRBD2	many	TRBV29-1	TRBJ2-7	12
CASDAATDTQCF	TGTGCCAGTGACGCAGCCACAGATACGCAGTGTTTT	.	.	TRBV7-9	TRBJ2-3	12
CASSQGTGPASILYGYTF	TGCGCCAGCAGCCAAGGGACAGGACCGGCTTCCATCCTCTATGGCTACACCTTC	TRBD1	.	TRBV4-3	TRBJ1-2	18
CASSEEDRGLGTEVFF	TGTGCCAGCAGTGAAGAGGACAGGGGTCTGGGCACTGAAGTTTTCTTT	TRBD1	.	TRBV2	TRBJ1-1	16
CASSYSKDRGYEQYF	TGTGCCAGCAGTTACTCGAAGGACAGGGGCTACGAGCAGTACTTC	TRBD1	few	TRBV6-2/TRBV6-3	TRBJ2-7	15
CASSIKQGASYEQYF	TGTGCCAGCAGCATCAAACAGGGGGCGTCCTACGAGCAGTACTTC	TRBD1	few	TRBV28	TRBJ2-7	15
CASSLAAGFQGQETQYF	TGTGCCAGCAGCTTAGCTGCAGGCTTTCAGGGGCAAGAGACCCAGTACTTC	.	many	TRBV7-9	TRBJ2-5	17
CASRRDTRQETQYF	TGTGCCAGCAGGCGGGACACCCGTCAAGAGACCCAGTACTTC	.	many	TRBV12-3/TRBV12-4	TRBJ2-5	14
CASSDGTSWATDTQYF	TGTGCCAGCAGTGATGGGACTAGCTGGGCGACAGATACGCAGTATTTT	TRBD2	.	TRBV2	TRBJ2-3	16
CSARTTGLADTQYF	TGCAGTGCTAGAACTACAGGGCTAGCAGATACGCAGTATTTT	.	few	TRBV20-1	TRBJ2-3	14
CASGIAKNIQYF	TGTGCCAGCGGGATAGCCAAAAACATTCAGTACTTC	.	.	TRBV28	TRBJ2-4	12
CASSWDGGYEQYF	TGTGCCAGCAGCTGGGATGGAGGCTACGAGCAGTACTTC	.	many	TRBV28	TRBJ2-7	13
CASSPPGLLYYEQYF	TGTGCCAGCAGTCCCCCGGGACTACTCTACTACGAGCAGTACTTC	TRBD2	many	TRBV28	TRBJ2-7	15
CASSHYSGYTGELFF	TGTGCCAGCAGCCATTACAGTGGGTACACCGGGGAGCTGTTTTTT	.	.	TRBV12-3/TRBV12-4	TRBJ2-2	15
CASSDWTGGDHKGYIQYF	TGTGCCAGCAGCGATTGGACAGGAGGCGATCATAAGGGTTACATTCAGTACTTC	TRBD1	many	TRBV2	TRBJ2-4	18
CASSLDRGYSHEQYF	TGTGCCAGCAGCTTGGACAGGGGTTACTCCCACGAGCAGTACTTC	TRBD1	.	TRBV7-9	TRBJ2-7	15
CASSRNDRAVGMNTEAFF	TGTGCCAGCAGTAGAAATGACAGGGCTGTAGGGATGAACACTGAAGCTTTCTTT	TRBD1	few	TRBV28	TRBJ1-1	18
CASSSSRAAGELFF	TGTGCCAGCAGCTCGTCCAGGGCGGCCGGGGAGCTGTTTTTT	.	many	TRBV7-9	TRBJ2-2	14
CASSLGGGPTEAFF	TGTGCCAGCAGCCTAGGAGGGGGGCCCACTGAAGCTTTCTTT	.	many	TRBV9	TRBJ1-1	14
CASSISPGLVAYEQYF	TGTGCCAGCAGCATATCACCGGGACTAGTAGCCTACGAGCAGTACTTC	TRBD2	.	TRBV7-9	TRBJ2-7	16
CASRGGTRNEKLFF	TGTGCCAGCAGGGGGGGGACACGCAATGAAAAACTGTTTTTT	.	few	TRBV7-9	TRBJ1-4	14
CSAGPPAGRPETQYF	TGCAGTGCTGGCCCCCCAGCGGGCCGTCCCGAGACCCAGTACTTC	.	.	TRBV20-1	TRBJ2-5	15
CASSHENGELFF	TGTGCCAGCAGCCACGAGAACGGGGAGCTGTTTTTT	.	few	TRBV11-3	TRBJ2-2	12
CSALDIVSGANVLTF	TGCAGTGCCCTGGACATCGTCTCTGGGGCCAACGTCCTGACTTTC	.	.	TRBV20-1	TRBJ2-6	15
CASSLGAGGFLDYGYTF	TGTGCCAGCAGCTTAGGGGCAGGGGGATTTCTCGACTATGGCTACACCTTC	TRBD1	many	TRBV7-2	TRBJ1-2	17
CASSLRMGQGVWNEQFF	TGTGCCAGTAGTCTACGGATGGGACAGGGGGTTTGGAATGAGCAGTTCTTC	TRBD1	.	TRBV19	TRBJ2-1	17
CASSWTGGTYEQYF	TGTGCCAGCAGCTGGACAGGCGGGACCTACGAGCAGTACTTC	.	few	TRBV11-2	TRBJ2-7	14
CVNSLVQGEETQYF	TGTGTCAACAGCTTGGTCCAGGGGGAAGAGACCCAGTACTTC	TRBD1	.	TRBV7-9	TRBJ2-5	14
CASSHRDRITDTQYF	TGTGCCAGCAGCCACCGTGACAGGATCACAGATACGCAGTATTTT	.	many	TRBV6-2/TRBV6-3	TRBJ2-3	15
CAWSSTSGYEQYF	TGTGCCTGGAGTTCGACGTCCGGCTACGAGCAGTACTTC	.	few	TRBV30	TRBJ2-7	13
CASSMGQGVSYEQYF	TGTGCCAGTAGTATGGGACAGGGTGTATCCTACGAGCAGTACTTC	TRBD1	.	TRBV19	TRBJ2-7	15
CASSSLTSYTEAFF	TGTGCCAGCAGCAGCCTGACATCCTATACTGAAGCTTTCTTT	.	many	TRBV12-3/TRBV12-4	TRBJ1-1	14
CASSSYSGGQETQYF	TGTGCCAGCAGTTCCTACTCTGGCGGACAAGAGACCCAGTACTTC	.	many	TRBV6-5	TRBJ2-5	15
CASSPNSRSSYNEQFF	TGTGCCAGCAGCCCGAACTCCCGGAGCTCCTACAATGAGCAGTTCTTC	.	.	TRBV4-2	TRBJ2-1	16